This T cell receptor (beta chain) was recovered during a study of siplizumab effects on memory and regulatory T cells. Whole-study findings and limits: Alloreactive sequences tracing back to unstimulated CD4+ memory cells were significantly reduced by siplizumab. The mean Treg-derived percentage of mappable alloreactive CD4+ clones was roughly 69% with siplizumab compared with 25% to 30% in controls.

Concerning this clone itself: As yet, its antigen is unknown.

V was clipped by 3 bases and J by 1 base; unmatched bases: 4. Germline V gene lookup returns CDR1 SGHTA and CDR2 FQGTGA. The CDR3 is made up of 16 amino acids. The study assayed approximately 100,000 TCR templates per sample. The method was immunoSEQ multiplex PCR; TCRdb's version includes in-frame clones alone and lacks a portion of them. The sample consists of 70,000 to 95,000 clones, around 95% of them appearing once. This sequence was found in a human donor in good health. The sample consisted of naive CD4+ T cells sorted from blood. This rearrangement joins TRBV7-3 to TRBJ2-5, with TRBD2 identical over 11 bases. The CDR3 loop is CASSLTSGAFQETQYF. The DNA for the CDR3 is TGTGCCAGCAGCTTGACTAGCGGGGCTTTCCAAGAGACCCAGTACTTC. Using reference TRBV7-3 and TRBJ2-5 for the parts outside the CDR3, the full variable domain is GAGVSQTPSNKVTEKGKYVELRCDPISGHTALYWYRQSLGQGPEFLIYFQGTGAADDSGLPNDRFFAVRPEGSVSTLKIQRTERGDSAVYLCASSLTSGAFQETQYFGPGTRLLVL.